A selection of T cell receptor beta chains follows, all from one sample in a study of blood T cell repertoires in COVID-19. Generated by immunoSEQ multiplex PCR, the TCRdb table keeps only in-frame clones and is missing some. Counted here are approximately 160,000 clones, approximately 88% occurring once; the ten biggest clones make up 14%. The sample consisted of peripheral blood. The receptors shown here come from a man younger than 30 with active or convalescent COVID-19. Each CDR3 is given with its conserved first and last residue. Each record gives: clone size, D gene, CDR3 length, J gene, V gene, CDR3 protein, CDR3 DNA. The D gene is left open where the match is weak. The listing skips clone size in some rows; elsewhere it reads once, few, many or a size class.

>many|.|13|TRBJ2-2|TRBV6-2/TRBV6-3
CASSYGSPGELFF
TGTGCCAGCAGTTACGGTAGTCCCGGGGAGCTGTTTTTT
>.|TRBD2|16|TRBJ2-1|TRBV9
CASSVVSGGSYNEQFF
TGTGCCAGCAGCGTAGTGAGCGGGGGGAGTTACAATGAGCAGTTCTTC
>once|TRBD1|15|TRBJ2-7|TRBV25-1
CASSESGTGLYEQYF
TGTGCCAGCAGTGAATCAGGGACAGGGCTCTACGAGCAGTACTTC
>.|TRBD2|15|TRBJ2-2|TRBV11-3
CASSLRGGGTGELFF
TGTGCCAGCAGCTTACGTGGCGGGGGGACCGGGGAGCTGTTTTTT
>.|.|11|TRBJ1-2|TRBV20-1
CSASANYGYTF
TGCAGTGCTAGCGCTAACTATGGCTACACCTTC
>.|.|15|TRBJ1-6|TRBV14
CASSQDPRWNSPLHF
TGTGCCAGCAGCCAAGACCCCAGATGGAATTCACCCCTCCACTTT
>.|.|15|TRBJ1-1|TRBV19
CASRAQGKGVAEAFF
TGTGCCAGTAGGGCCCAGGGGAAGGGGGTGGCTGAAGCTTTCTTT
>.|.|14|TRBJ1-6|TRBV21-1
CASIRTKGDSPLHF
TGTGCCAGCATCCGGACCAAAGGGGATTCACCCCTCCACTTT
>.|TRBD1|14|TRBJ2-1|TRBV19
CASSTRTGGHEQFF
TGTGCCAGTAGTACCAGGACAGGGGGCCATGAGCAGTTCTTC
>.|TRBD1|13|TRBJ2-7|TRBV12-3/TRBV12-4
CASSLLGGFEQYF
TGTGCCAGCAGTTTATTAGGGGGCTTCGAGCAGTACTTC
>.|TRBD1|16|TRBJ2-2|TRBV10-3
CAISDSTGVGTGELFF
TGTGCCATCAGTGACTCCACAGGGGTGGGGACCGGGGAGCTGTTTTTT
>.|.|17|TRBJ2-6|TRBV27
CASSSLDRSSGANVLTF
TGTGCCAGCAGTTCTTTGGACAGAAGCTCTGGGGCCAACGTCCTGACTTTC
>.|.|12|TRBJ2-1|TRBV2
CASSDGYSEQFF
TGTGCCAGCAGTGACGGATACAGTGAGCAGTTCTTC
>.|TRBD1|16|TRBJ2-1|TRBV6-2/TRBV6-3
CASSQHPGQGVNEQFF
TGTGCCAGCAGCCAACACCCGGGACAGGGTGTCAATGAGCAGTTCTTC
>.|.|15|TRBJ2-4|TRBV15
CATSIPNRAKNIQYF
TGTGCCACCAGCATACCAAACAGGGCCAAAAACATTCAGTACTTC
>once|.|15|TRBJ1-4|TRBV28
CASRRTGATNEKLFF
TGTGCCAGCAGGCGAACAGGTGCAACTAATGAAAAACTGTTTTTT
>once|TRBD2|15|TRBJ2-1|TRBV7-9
CASSPSGSRSNEQFF
TGTGCCAGCAGCCCAAGCGGGAGTAGGAGTAATGAGCAGTTCTTC
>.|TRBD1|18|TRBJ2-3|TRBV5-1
CASSLAGGQGRSGDTQYF
TGCGCCAGCAGCTTGGCCGGGGGACAGGGGAGGTCGGGAGATACGCAGTATTTT
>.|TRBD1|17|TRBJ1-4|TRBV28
CASSLRGQGFLNEKLFF
TGTGCCAGCAGTTTAAGGGGACAGGGCTTCCTTAATGAAAAACTGTTTTTT
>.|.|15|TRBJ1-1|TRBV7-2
CASSLVGSADTEAFF
TGTGCCAGCAGCCTCGTCGGCTCGGCGGACACTGAAGCTTTCTTT
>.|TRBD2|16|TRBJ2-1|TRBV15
CATGLLAGGLDNEQFF
TGTGCCACCGGTTTACTAGCGGGGGGCCTAGACAATGAGCAGTTCTTC
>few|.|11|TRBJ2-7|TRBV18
CASSARFEQYF
TGTGCCAGCTCAGCCAGATTTGAGCAGTACTTC
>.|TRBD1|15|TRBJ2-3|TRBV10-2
CASSGWDRVTDTQYF
TGCGCCAGCAGTGGGTGGGACAGGGTAACAGATACGCAGTATTTT
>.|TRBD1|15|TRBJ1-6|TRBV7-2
CASSLVGQGSSPLHF
TGTGCCAGCAGCTTAGTAGGACAGGGGAGTTCACCCCTCCACTTT
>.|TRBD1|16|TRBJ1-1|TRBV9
CASSAQVQGAQGTAFF
TGTGCCAGCAGCGCCCAAGTACAGGGGGCCCAGGGTACAGCTTTCTTT
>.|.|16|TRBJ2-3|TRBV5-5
CASSLGGGARTDTQYF
TGTGCCAGCAGTTTAGGAGGGGGGGCCCGCACAGATACGCAGTATTTT
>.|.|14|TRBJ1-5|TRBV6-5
CASGGYYSNQPQHF
TGTGCCAGCGGGGGCTATTATAGCAATCAGCCCCAGCATTTT
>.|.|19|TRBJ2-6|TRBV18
CASSPENLPDSSGANVLTF
TGTGCCAGCTCACCAGAGAATCTCCCTGACAGCTCTGGGGCCAACGTCCTGACTTTC
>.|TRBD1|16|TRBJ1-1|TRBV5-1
CASSPLGQGRDTEAFF
TGCGCCAGCAGCCCACTGGGACAGGGAAGGGACACTGAAGCTTTCTTT
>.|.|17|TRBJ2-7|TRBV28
CASSHLQEPLTPYEQYF
TGTGCCAGCAGCCACCTACAGGAACCCCTAACCCCCTACGAGCAGTACTTC
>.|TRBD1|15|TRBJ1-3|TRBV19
CASSTRQGSGNTIYF
TGTGCCAGTAGTACCCGACAGGGCTCTGGAAACACCATATATTTT
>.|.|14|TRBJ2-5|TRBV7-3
CASSLAGHKETQYF
TGTGCCAGCAGCTTGGCAGGACACAAAGAGACCCAGTACTTC
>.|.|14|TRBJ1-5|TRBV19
CASSPLNRAQPQHF
TGTGCCAGTAGTCCCCTAAACAGGGCACAGCCCCAGCATTTT
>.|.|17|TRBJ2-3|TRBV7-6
CASSGPRGGESTDTQYF
TGTGCCAGCAGCGGACCTCGGGGCGGGGAAAGCACAGATACGCAGTATTTT
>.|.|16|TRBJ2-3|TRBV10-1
CASSEQGRSSTDTQYF
TGCGCCAGCAGTGAGCAGGGGCGGTCTAGCACAGATACGCAGTATTTT
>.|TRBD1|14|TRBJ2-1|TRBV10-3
CAISQTGSYNEQFF
TGTGCCATCAGTCAGACAGGGTCCTACAATGAGCAGTTCTTC
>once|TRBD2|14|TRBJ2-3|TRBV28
CATLRASGTDTQYF
TGTGCCACCCTCCGGGCTAGCGGGACAGATACGCAGTATTTT
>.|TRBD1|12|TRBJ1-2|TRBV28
CASSLDRGGYTF
TGTGCCAGCAGTTTGGACAGGGGGGGCTACACCTTC
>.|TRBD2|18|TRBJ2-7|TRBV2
CASRKGLAGGTGSYEQYF
TGTGCCAGCAGAAAAGGACTAGCGGGGGGAACCGGTTCCTACGAGCAGTACTTC
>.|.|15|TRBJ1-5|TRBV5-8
CASSLGGQREQPQHF
TGTGCCAGCAGCCTAGGGGGGCAGCGGGAGCAGCCCCAGCATTTT
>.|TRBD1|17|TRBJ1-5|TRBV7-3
CASSLLSRTGGYQPQHF
TGTGCCAGCAGCTTATTATCTAGGACAGGGGGCTATCAGCCCCAGCATTTT
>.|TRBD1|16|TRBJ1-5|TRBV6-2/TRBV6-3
CASSYLRGHSNQPQHF
TGTGCCAGCAGTTACCTCAGGGGGCATAGCAATCAGCCCCAGCATTTT
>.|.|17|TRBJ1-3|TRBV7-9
CASSLTFSGGGGNTIYF
TGTGCCAGCAGCTTAACATTCTCCGGGGGTGGTGGAAACACCATATATTTT
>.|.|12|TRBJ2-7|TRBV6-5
CASTAGNYEQYF
TGTGCCAGCACCGCCGGGAACTACGAGCAGTACTTC
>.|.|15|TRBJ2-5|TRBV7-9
CASSSSGEGGETQYF
TGTGCCAGCAGCTCCTCGGGAGAGGGGGGGGAGACCCAGTACTTC
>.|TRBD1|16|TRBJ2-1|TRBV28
CASSLNRGSYPNEQFF
TGTGCCAGCAGTCTAAACAGGGGGAGCTACCCTAATGAGCAGTTCTTC